This T cell receptor beta chain derives from a study of blood T cell repertoires in COVID-19 (dated by TCRdb to 2019 to 2021). Background on the whole study: Samples covering the acute and convalescent phases of COVID-19 were provided by collaborators in the United States, Italy and Spain. The prospective study material was composed of cDNA or gDNA derived from T cells, B-cell-depleted T cells, or PBMCs. Subjects who had been exposed to COVID-19, were actively infected with it, or had recovered from it provided the deeply sampled blood TCRbeta repertoires that made up the dataset. The repertoires were released in a freely available public database meant as a resource for research on the immune response to SARS-CoV-2. The samples were drawn from the first 160 participants of the ongoing ImmuneRACE study and from more than 1,000 subjects provided by 6 global collaborators. The sample metadata nearly always contained a de-identified subject ID, COVID-19 status, age in years and sex. Where available, HLA class I and class II types were obtained from metadata supplied by the sample provider rather than from assay-based typing.

The immunoSEQ Assay, a bias-controlled multiplex PCR, was used to amplify TCRbeta CDR3 regions from genomic DNA. As for the authors' bioinformatics: Nucleated cell counts per sample were estimated from amplification of reference gene primers within the assay. To quantify the absolute abundance of each unique TCRbeta CDR3 rearrangement, sequence reads were collapsed and filtered. For each sample, productive Simpson clonality was calculated by taking the square root of Simpson's diversity index across productive rearrangements. Held by TCRdb, this immuneACCESS table contains in-frame sequences only and omits some clones. Under half of the omission traces to an unresolved V gene where checked; the cause of the rest is unknown. The V and J calls and clone size come from that table; D and trimming were worked out from the DNA. The sample table lists about 42,000 clones, just over 85% of them with a count of one. The ten largest account for approximately 59% of the sample.

With respect to this clone: There is no known antigen for this receptor. Base qualities are not at hand, and no much larger clone is one base apart.

Results and caveats for the whole study, not just this receptor: The quantity of clinical and demographic metadata differed by source and by participant and was supplied without curation.

A distance of 13 bases separates the germline ends of V and J, which lose 2 bases and 2 bases respectively. The germline V gene provides CDR1 SGDLS and CDR2 YYNGEE. Including the terminal cysteine and phenylalanine, the CDR3 comprises 16 residues. This entry keeps only the CDR3 DNA: 48 bases, framed from base 1. The collaborating institutions used their own protocols to collect whole blood in K2EDTA tubes. For TCRbeta analysis, collaborators shipped samples in one of three forms: frozen whole blood, isolated PBMCs, or DNA extracted from either of those sample types. Sequencing input: peripheral blood. The chain joins TRBV9 to TRBJ1-4; the D segment could be TRBD1, given 6 matching bases. The TCR sequence derives from a man aged 65 to 79 with acute or convalescent COVID-19. The nucleotide sequence is TGTGCCAGCAGCGTGGGGGGGCGAAGGACTAATGAAAAACTGTTTTTT. It codes for CASSVGGRRTNEKLFF.